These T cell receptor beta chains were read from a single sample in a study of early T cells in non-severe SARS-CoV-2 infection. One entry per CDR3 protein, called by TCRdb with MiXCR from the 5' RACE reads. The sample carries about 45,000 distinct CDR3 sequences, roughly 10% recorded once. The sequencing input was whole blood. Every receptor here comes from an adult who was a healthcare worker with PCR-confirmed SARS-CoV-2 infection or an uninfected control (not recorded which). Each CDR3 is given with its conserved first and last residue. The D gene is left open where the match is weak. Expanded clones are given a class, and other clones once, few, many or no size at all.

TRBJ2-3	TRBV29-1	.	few	TGCAGCGTCGTTCCCACAGGGCCCCGGGATACGCAGTATTTT	CSVVPTGPRDTQYF
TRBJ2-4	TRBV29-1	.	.	TGCAGCGCCGAGGGCGGCACCACAGTCTACTTC	CSAEGGTTVYF
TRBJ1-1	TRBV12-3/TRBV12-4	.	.	TGTGCCAGCAGTTCATCCGGGACCGACAAGAACACTGAAGCTTTCTTT	CASSSSGTDKNTEAFF
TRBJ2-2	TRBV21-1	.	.	TGTGCCAGCAGATTTGACACCGGGGAGCTGTTTTTT	CASRFDTGELFF
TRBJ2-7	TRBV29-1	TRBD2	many	TGCAGCGTCCCCATGGGAGGGACGAACGAGCAGTACTTC	CSVPMGGTNEQYF
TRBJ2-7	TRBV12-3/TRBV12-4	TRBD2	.	TGTGCCAGCAACTTGGGACTAGCGTCTTCCTACGAGCAGTACTTC	CASNLGLASSYEQYF
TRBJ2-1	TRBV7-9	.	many	TGTGCCAGCAGCTTAGGACAGCGGCCTCCGGATGAGCAGTTCTTC	CASSLGQRPPDEQFF
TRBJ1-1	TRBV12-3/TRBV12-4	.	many	TGTGCCAGCAATCTGGGGGAGCGTCAAGCTTTCTTT	CASNLGERQAFF
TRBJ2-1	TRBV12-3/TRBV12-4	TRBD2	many	TGTGCCAGCAGGGTAGCGGGAGCCTCGGATGAGCAGTTCTTC	CASRVAGASDEQFF
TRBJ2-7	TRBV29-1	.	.	TGCAGCGTAAAGGCCGGGCCACTAGGGCACGAGCAGTACTTC	CSVKAGPLGHEQYF
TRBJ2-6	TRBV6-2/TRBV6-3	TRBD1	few	TGTGCCAGCAGGGGGACAGGGTTGAGGACTGGGGCCAACGTCCTGACTTTC	CASRGTGLRTGANVLTF
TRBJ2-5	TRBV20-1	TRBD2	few	TGCAGTGCTTCCGGACTAGCGGGGAAAGAGACCCAGTACTTC	CSASGLAGKETQYF
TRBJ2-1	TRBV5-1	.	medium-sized	TGCGCCAGCAGCTTGAGGGAGACAGGGTCCGGGAGTGAGCAGTTCTTC	CASSLRETGSGSEQFF
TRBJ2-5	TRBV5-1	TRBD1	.	TGCGCCAGCGGGACAGGGCAAGAGACCCAGTACTTC	CASGTGQETQYF
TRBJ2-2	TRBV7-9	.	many	TGTGCCAGCAGCTTACGAGGGTTTGGGGAGCTGTCTTTT	CASSLRGFGELSF